This T cell receptor beta chain originates from a study of blood T cell repertoires in COVID-19. About the research overall: Donors in the United States, Italy and Spain gave samples during acute or convalescent COVID-19. The analysed material was cDNA or gDNA that came from T cells, B-cell-depleted T cells, or PBMCs.

In the original processing: Cell counts per sample came from amplifying reference gene primers. Some clones are missing from TCRdb's copy, which holds only in-frame ones; the method was immunoSEQ multiplex PCR. V and J calls and clone size follow that table, whereas D and trimming were derived from the DNA. The sample includes roughly 260,000 clones, approximately 82% of them seen just once. The CDR3 covers 17 residues. The germline CDR1 and CDR2 sequences are MNHNS and SASEGT. The ends lost 2 bases at V and 3 bases at J; junction bases unmatched: 6. V gene TRBV6-1 combines with J gene TRBJ2-3, with TRBD2 identical over 12 bases. What was sequenced was peripheral blood. This receptor was taken from a woman over 75 with active or convalescent COVID-19. The CDR3: CASSETGLAGLTDTQYF. The CDR3 nucleotides read TGTGCCAGCAGTGAAACCGGACTAGCGGGACTGACAGATACGCAGTATTTT.